The following is a T cell receptor (beta chain) sequence with its context. The data were obtained in a study of control samples from healthy donors and cancer patients. The assay was immunoSEQ multiplex PCR, and TCRdb's table has in-frame clones only and misses some. The data hold over 150,000 clones, with approximately 94% observed a single time. The germline gives CDR1 LGHDT, CDR2 YNNKEL (reference sequence). This CDR3 contains 15 residues. Trimming took 3 bases from V and 4 from J; bases not matched to a gene: 4. Sample: blood. The rearrangement uses TRBV3-1 (or the pseudogene TRBV3-2) and TRBJ2-5; 11 bases align to TRBD2. The receptor was derived from a woman between 18 and 29 years old in good health. CDR3 in DNA: TGTGCCAGCAGCCATCTAGCGGGAGGAGGAGAGACCCAGTACTTC. It encodes CASSHLAGGGETQYF.